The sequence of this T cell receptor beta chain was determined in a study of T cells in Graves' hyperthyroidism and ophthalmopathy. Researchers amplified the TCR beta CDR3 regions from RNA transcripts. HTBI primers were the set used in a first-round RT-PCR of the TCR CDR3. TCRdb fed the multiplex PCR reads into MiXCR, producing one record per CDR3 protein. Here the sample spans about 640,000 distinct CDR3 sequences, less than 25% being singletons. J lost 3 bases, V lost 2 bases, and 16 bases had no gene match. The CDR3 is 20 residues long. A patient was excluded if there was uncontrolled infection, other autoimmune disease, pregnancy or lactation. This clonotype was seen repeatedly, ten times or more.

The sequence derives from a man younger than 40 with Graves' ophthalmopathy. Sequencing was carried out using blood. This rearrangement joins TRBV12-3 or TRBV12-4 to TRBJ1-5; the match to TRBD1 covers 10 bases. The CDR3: CASSLRSGTGEPSHNQPQHF. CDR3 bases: TGTGCCAGCAGTTTAAGGTCCGGGACAGGGGAACCAAGCCACAATCAGCCCCAGCATTTT.